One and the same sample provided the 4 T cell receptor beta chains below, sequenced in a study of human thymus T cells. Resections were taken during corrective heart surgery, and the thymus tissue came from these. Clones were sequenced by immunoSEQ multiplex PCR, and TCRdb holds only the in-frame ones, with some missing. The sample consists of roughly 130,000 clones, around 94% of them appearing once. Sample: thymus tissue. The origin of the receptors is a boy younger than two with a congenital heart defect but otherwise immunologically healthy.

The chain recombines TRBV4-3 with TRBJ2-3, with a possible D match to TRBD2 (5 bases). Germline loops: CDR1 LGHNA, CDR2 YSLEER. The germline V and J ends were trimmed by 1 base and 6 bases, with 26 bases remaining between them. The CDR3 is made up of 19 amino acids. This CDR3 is CASSQVICEGSMSWDTQYF. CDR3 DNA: TGCGCCAGCAGCCAAGTGATTTGTGAGGGCTCCATGTCGTGGGATACGCAGTATTTT.

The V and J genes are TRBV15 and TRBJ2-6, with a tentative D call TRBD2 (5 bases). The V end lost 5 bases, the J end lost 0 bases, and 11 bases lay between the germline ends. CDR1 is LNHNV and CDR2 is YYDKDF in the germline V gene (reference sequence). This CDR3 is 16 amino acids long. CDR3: CATSSRGYSGANVLTF. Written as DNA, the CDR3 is TGTGCCACCAGCTCGAGAGGGTACTCTGGGGCCAACGTCCTGACTTTC. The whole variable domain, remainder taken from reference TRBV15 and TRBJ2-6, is DAMVIQNPRYQVTQFGKPVTLSCSQTLNHNVMYWYQQKSSQAPKLLFHYYDKDFNNEADTPDNFQSRRPNTSFCFLDIRSPGLGDTAMYLCATSSRGYSGANVLTFGAGSRLTVL.

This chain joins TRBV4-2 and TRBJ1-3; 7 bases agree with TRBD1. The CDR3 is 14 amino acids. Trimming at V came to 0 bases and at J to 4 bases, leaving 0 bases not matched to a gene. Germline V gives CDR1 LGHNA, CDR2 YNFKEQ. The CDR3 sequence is CASSQEGQGNTIYF. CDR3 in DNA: TGTGCCAGCAGCCAAGAGGGACAGGGAAACACCATATATTTT.

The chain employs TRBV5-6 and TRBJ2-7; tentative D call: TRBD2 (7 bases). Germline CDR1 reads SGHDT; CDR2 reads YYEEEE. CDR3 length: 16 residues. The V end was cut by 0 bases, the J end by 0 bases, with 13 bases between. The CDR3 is CASSLAKGGASYEQYF. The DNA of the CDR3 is TGTGCCAGCAGCTTGGCCAAAGGGGGGGCCTCCTACGAGCAGTACTTC.